The present entry profiles one T cell receptor beta chain with its context. CDR1 MNHNY and CDR2 SVGAGI come from the germline V gene (reference sequence). V lost 6 bases and J 3 bases, leaving 12 bases between the germline ends. The CDR3 extends over 14 amino acids. These data are taken from a study of cytomegalovirus exposure and HLA in healthy donors. On the study more broadly: The Caucasian-associated ancestry cluster contained more than 75% of the roughly 400 genotyped donors.

Primers for the PCR totalled 60 Vbeta and 13 Jbeta. Original methodology: Unique TCR beta chains totaled some 88 million in a later count, with around 10 million of them shared. Profiled with immunoSEQ multiplex PCR; TCRdb holds only in-frame clones, not every one. The DNA gave D and trimming, while V, J and clone size come from that table. The data show some 120,000 clones, 80% to 85% seen once. The sequenced material came from PBMCs. This chain links TRBV6-6 with TRBJ1-5; no reliable D call. This clonotype was obtained from a woman aged 40 to 50 in good health and CMV-seronegative. CDR3 sequence reads: CASSKGGYNQPQHF. CDR3 bases: TGTGCCAGCAGCAAGGGAGGGTACAATCAGCCCCAGCATTTT.